This T cell receptor (beta chain) was obtained from a study of T cell responses to AZD1222 COVID-19 vaccine. The study, taken as a whole, reports: Most donors were white British, females outnumbered males, and clonal diversity was possibly underestimated.

Profiled with immunoSEQ multiplex PCR; TCRdb holds only in-frame clones, not every one. The sample has roughly 150,000 clones, around 91% seen once. The CDR3 totals 13 residues. V was cut by 3 bases and J by 1 base, with 6 bases left in between. CDR1 MNHNS and CDR2 SASEGT come from the germline V gene. This clone showed up just a few times. Its specificity is not known. Second doses that came at about 4 or about 12 weeks were put together. The specimen comprised peripheral blood, sampled 28 days after the second AZD1222 dose. The genes are TRBV6-1 and TRBJ1-2; D gene unclear. The TCR was taken from an adult who received the AZD1222 COVID-19 vaccine. The CDR3 bases are TGTGCCAGCAGTGAGGGGTTTAACTATGGCTACACCTTC. Its protein product is CASSEGFNYGYTF.